Here is one T cell receptor (beta chain) with its context. Its matching antigen is unknown. Libraries were prepared by immunoSEQ multiplex PCR; TCRdb keeps only in-frame clonotypes and omits some of them. The sample has tens of thousands of clones, around nine tenths seen once. The data belong to a study of OX40 agonist ivuxolimab in advanced cancers. Whole-study context: At around 81% male, the cohort had a mean age of around 56 years, ranging from roughly 20 to 90.

The CDR3 sequence is 15 residues long. With 5 bases clipped from V and 4 bases from J, the junction kept 7 bases outside the gene matches. From germline, CDR1 is SQVTM and CDR2 ANQGSEA. Findings and limits, study-wide: In general, CD8+ T cells held more expanded clones than CD4+ did, on average. Low clonal expansion, among the lowest seen, marked partial responders at 0.1-3.0 mg/kg.

The clonotype originates from an adult with an advanced solid tumor such as melanoma, head and neck, liver or kidney cancer. The chain is built from TRBV29-1 and TRBJ2-1; TRBD1 aligns across 11 bases. This material consisted of CD4+ or CD8+ T cells sorted from blood, taken in a trial of the OX40 agonist ivuxolimab. The CDR3 loop reads CSVRPGQGAYNEQFF. For the CDR3, the DNA is TGCAGCGTTCGACCCGGACAGGGGGCGTACAATGAGCAGTTCTTC.